These 18 T cell receptor beta chains came from one sample sequenced in a study of type 1 regulatory T cells. The antigens for these receptors are not known. TCRdb re-called the reads with MiXCR, one entry per CDR3 protein. The table lists about 68,000 distinct CDR3 sequences, approximately 64% of them singletons. Specimen: cultured T cells, either the whole culture or a sorted T cell fraction (not recorded which). Subset specified: Tr1-enriched cell product generated in vitro against host alloantigens. The receptors derive from a human donor in good health.

This chain uses TRBV5-1 with TRBJ2-2, with 10 bases matching TRBD2. The germline V gene has CDR1 SGHRS and CDR2 YFSETQ. The CDR3 runs to 16 residues. Unmatched junction bases numbered 11, after V lost 5 bases and J lost 7 bases. In nucleotides, the CDR3 is TGCGCCAGCAGAGATCCTAGCGGGAGTGAGAACGGGGAGCTGTTTTTT. This sequence encodes CASRDPSGSENGELFF.

The chain recombines TRBV2 with TRBJ1-5, with a tentative D call TRBD1 (6 bases). This CDR3 is built from 13 residues. V was cut by 4 bases and J by 4 bases, with 8 bases left in between. CDR1 and CDR2 (germline): SNHLY, FYNNEI. The CDR3 sequence is CASSVGGNQPQHF. DNA of the CDR3: TGTGCCAGCAGTGTAGGGGGGAATCAGCCCCAGCATTTT.

This clonotype was seen a few times. The chain carries TRBV7-9 and TRBJ2-5; D not certain. Trimming stripped 4 bases from V and 5 bases from J, with 8 bases between. There are 12 residues in the CDR3. Germline V gene data show CDR1 as SEHNR and CDR2 as FQNEAQ (reference sequence). The CDR3 coding sequence is TGTGCCAGCAGCTCCCTGCCGGAGACCCAGTACTTC. It translates to CASSSLPETQYF.

The gene calls are TRBV6-6 and TRBJ2-2, with D perhaps assigned TRBD1 or TRBD2 (5 bases each). This CDR3 region has 15 residues. CDR1 is MNHNY, CDR2 SVGAGI, per germline (reference sequence). Trimming removed 4 bases from V and 4 bases from J, with 13 bases in between. CDR3 nucleotides: TGTGCCAGCAGTTCTCTCGGGACGGTCACCGGGGAGCTGTTTTTT. It is translated as CASSSLGTVTGELFF.

This clonotype was counted between two and nine times. This sequence joins TRBV27 and TRBJ1-6, with 9 bases lining up with TRBD1. V was clipped by 7 bases and J by 7 bases; unmatched bases: 5. The CDR3 is made up of 14 amino acids. The germline CDR1 and CDR2 sequences are MNHEY and SMNVEV (reference sequence). This chain's CDR3 is CASTWTGANSPLHF. DNA for the CDR3: TGTGCCAGCACCTGGACAGGGGCGAATTCACCCCTCCACTTT.

This chain links TRBV9 with TRBJ2-2; 7 positions agree with TRBD2. The CDR3 covers 19 residues. V gave up 4 bases and J gave up 0 bases; unmatched junction bases: 15. CDR1 is SGDLS and CDR2 is YYNGEE in the germline V gene. CDR3 DNA: TGTGCCAGCAGCTCCTCCTACGGGACTATACCTCCGAACACCGGGGAGCTGTTTTTT. The encoded protein is CASSSSYGTIPPNTGELFF. Looking up the rest from reference TRBV9 and TRBJ2-2 gives the full variable domain: DSGVTQTPKHLITATGQRVTLRCSPRSGDLSVYWYQQSLDQGLQFLIQYYNGEERAKGNILERFSAQQFPDLHSELNLSSLELGDSALYFCASSSSYGTIPPNTGELFFGEGSRLTVL.

The V call is TRBV6-1, the J call TRBJ2-7, with 9 bases lining up with TRBD1. Trimming took 4 bases from V and 6 from J; bases not matched to a gene: 7. CDR1 and CDR2 (germline): MNHNS, SASEGT. CDR3 length equals 14 residues. CDR3 nucleotide sequence: TGTGCCAGCAGTGTCGGGACAGGGTTAGGCGAGCAGTACTTC. Its protein is CASSVGTGLGEQYF.

The chain is built from TRBV6-1 and TRBJ1-1; no reliable D call. The germline gives CDR1 MNHNS, CDR2 SASEGT. The CDR3 has 11 amino acids. V lost 6 bases, J lost 4 bases, and 6 bases lay in between. The CDR3 region has the DNA TGTGCCAGCAGCCGACTCACTGAAGCTTTCTTT. Translating it yields CASSRLTEAFF.

The rearrangement links TRBV20-1 to TRBJ1-1, with TRBD1 as a possible D gene (6 bases). The CDR3 has 13 amino acids. CDR1 is DFQATT, CDR2 SNEGSKA, per germline (reference sequence). Trimming removed 0 bases at V and 5 bases at J, with 10 bases between. CDR3 residues: CSARDHRGTEAFF. The DNA of the CDR3 is TGCAGTGCTAGAGATCATAGGGGGACTGAAGCTTTCTTT.

The chain recombines TRBV10-3 with TRBJ2-2, with 8 bases matching TRBD1. The ends lost 3 bases at V and 5 bases at J; junction bases unmatched: 5. The CDR3 has 15 amino acids. The germline CDR1 and CDR2 sequences are ENHRY and SYGVKD. The DNA of the CDR3 is TGTGCCATCAGTGACAGGGGGCTTCGGACCGGGGAGCTGTTTTTT. Encoded protein: CAISDRGLRTGELFF.

Many counts were recorded for this clonotype. This chain uses TRBV12-3 or TRBV12-4 with TRBJ1-3; D may be TRBD1 (5 bases). V lost 1 base and J 2 bases, leaving 12 bases between the germline ends. CDR3 size: 16 residues. The CDR3 DNA reads as TGTGCCAGCAGTTTAGGAATCAGGGTTCCTGGAAACACCATATATTTT. Residues: CASSLGIRVPGNTIYF.

The CDR3 nucleotides are TGTGCCAGCACCTTGAGGGGACAGGGGGCGCGGGAGCTGTTTTTT. Amino acid sequence: CASTLRGQGARELFF. The rearrangement uses TRBV28 and TRBJ2-2; 12 nucleotides line up with TRBD1. This CDR3 has 15 amino acids. J lost 9 bases, V lost 7 bases, and 9 bases had no gene match. Germline loops: CDR1 MDHEN, CDR2 SYDVKM.

The gene calls are TRBV18 and TRBJ2-3; 13 nucleotides match TRBD2. V dropped 1 base and J dropped 2; count of bases not matched to a gene: 3. The CDR3 extends over 17 amino acids. Germline V gene data show CDR1 as KGHSH and CDR2 as LQKENI. CDR3 in amino acids: CASSPLGLAGDTDTQYF. The DNA of the CDR3 is TGTGCCAGCTCACCACTTGGACTAGCGGGAGACACAGATACGCAGTATTTT.

The sample holds one count of this clonotype. This rearrangement joins TRBV4-3 to TRBJ2-1; the D gene is possibly TRBD2 (6 bases). The CDR3 covers 16 residues. Deletions cut 1 base from V and 9 bases from J, with 19 bases between. Germline-derived CDR1 and CDR2 are LGHNA and YSLEER. CDR3 region: CASSQVGTGVRAEQFF. CDR3 nucleotide sequence: TGCGCCAGCAGCCAAGTTGGGACGGGAGTCAGAGCTGAGCAGTTCTTC.

This clonotype has a handful of counts. The chain employs TRBV27 and TRBJ1-1; TRBD1 is a possible D gene (6 bases). The length of the CDR3 is 16 residues. V shed 7 bases and J shed 1 base, with 19 bases lying between them. The germline V gene encodes CDR1 MNHEY and CDR2 SMNVEV (reference sequence). The CDR3, as DNA: TGTGCCAGCACCCACCGGTCGGGGGCGCCGAACACTGAAGCTTTCTTT. It yields the protein CASTHRSGAPNTEAFF.

This clonotype was seen only a few times. The rearrangement uses TRBV14 and TRBJ2-1, with D unclear. CDR1 is SGHDN, CDR2 FVKESK, per germline. This CDR3 region has 13 residues. Trimming pared 3 bases from V and 8 bases from J, leaving 11 bases between. The CDR3 is CASSQGIFDEQFF. In nucleotides, the CDR3 is TGTGCCAGCAGCCAGGGGATCTTCGATGAGCAGTTCTTC.

In regard to this clonotype: Given a much more abundant clone one base away, this may be a read error. This sequence joins TRBV7-6 and TRBJ2-1, with D possibly called TRBD1 or TRBD2 (5 bases each). The V gene lost 2 bases and the J gene lost 6 bases, with 17 bases spanning the gap. The germline V gene has CDR1 SGHVS and CDR2 FNYEAQ. The CDR3 runs 16 residues. The CDR3 DNA reads TGTGCCAGCAGCTTATACGGGACCACGGGCTCCAATGAGCAGTTCTTC. Translation: CASSLYGTTGSNEQFF.

The chain is built from TRBV5-1 and TRBJ2-5, with D perhaps TRBD2 (6 bases). The CDR3 loop spans 12 amino acids. CDR1 and CDR2 from the germline V gene are SGHRS and YFSETQ. V lost 7 bases and J lost 5, with 12 bases in between. CDR3 amino acids: CASAGSAETQYF. The DNA of the CDR3 is TGCGCCAGCGCCGGGAGCGCGGAGACCCAGTACTTC. The complete variable domain, with remaining parts taken from reference TRBV5-1 and TRBJ2-5, reads KAGVTQTPRYLIKTRGQQVTLSCSPISGHRSVSWYQQTPGQGLQFLFEYFSETQRNKGNFPGRFSGRQFSNSRSEMNVSTLELGDSALYLCASAGSAETQYFGPGTRLLVL.